The T cell receptor (beta chain) described here comes from a study of T-cell reconstitution after alpha-beta-depleted transplantation in children. The table lists this clonotype with many counts. Germline V gene data show CDR1 as LGHNA and CDR2 as YSLEER. The CDR3 has 14 amino acids. The V end was cut by 0 bases, the J end by 3 bases, with 9 bases between. Molecular barcoding with unique molecular identifiers was used for the TCRbeta library. In TCRdb, the PCR reads were re-called with MiXCR into one record per CDR3 protein. This sample yields about 460,000 distinct CDR3 sequences, of which over 9.5% are seen a single time; about 2.1% belongs to the top ten.

The J gene is TRBJ2-7, the V gene TRBV4-3; D gene uncertain. The sample consisted of PBMCs, taken before TCRalphabeta/CD19-depleted stem cell transplant. This receptor was obtained from a child younger than 10 with inherited bone marrow failure, due to receive a stem cell transplant. The CDR3 sequence is CASSQDDANYEQYF. The CDR3 region has the DNA TGCGCCAGCAGCCAAGATGACGCGAACTACGAGCAGTACTTC.